This T cell receptor (beta chain) was observed in a study of response to subunit inactivated influenza vaccine (dated by TCRdb to between 2017 and 2018). Broadly, across the study: To follow how T cells responded to a trivalent subunit inactivated influenza vaccine, the researchers relied on deep quantitative profiling of the T cell receptor repertoire. Study-wide findings and limitations: According to the authors, only a limited number of new T cells may be recruited by each seasonal influenza vaccination.

CDR1 MDHEN and CDR2 SYDVKM are derived from the germline V gene. Spanning cysteine to phenylalanine, the CDR3 consists of 13 amino acids. Only the CDR3 part of the read is kept: 39 bases, read in frame from the first base. The junction shows trimming of 6 bases on V and 3 bases on J, and the gene matches do not reach 2 bases of it. Libraries were built with RT-PCR. The sequencer listed for this sample is Illumina HiSeq 2500. TCRdb's own reprocessing of the public reads used fastp at Q25 and MiXCR and kept productive beta chains. When rows share a CDR3 protein, they turn into one entry using the most common DNA and genes. In this sample the table shows hundreds of thousands of distinct CDR3 sequences, about 8% of which occur a single time. The ten largest clonotypes hold roughly 13% of the sample. This clonotype has just a few counts. It lacks a known antigen. The sample holds no much larger clone one base away, and base qualities are not on file.

The source was PBMCs from blood, collected about 24 months after vaccination. This TCR came from a man aged 50 to 69 who received an inactivated influenza vaccine. Donor details come from another sample of the same person, matched by shared clones. This chain is built from TRBV28 and TRBJ2-7, with 10 bases aligning to TRBD1. CDR3 region: CASRTGGDYEQYF. DNA sequence: TGTGCCAGCAGGACAGGGGGCGACTACGAGCAGTACTTC.